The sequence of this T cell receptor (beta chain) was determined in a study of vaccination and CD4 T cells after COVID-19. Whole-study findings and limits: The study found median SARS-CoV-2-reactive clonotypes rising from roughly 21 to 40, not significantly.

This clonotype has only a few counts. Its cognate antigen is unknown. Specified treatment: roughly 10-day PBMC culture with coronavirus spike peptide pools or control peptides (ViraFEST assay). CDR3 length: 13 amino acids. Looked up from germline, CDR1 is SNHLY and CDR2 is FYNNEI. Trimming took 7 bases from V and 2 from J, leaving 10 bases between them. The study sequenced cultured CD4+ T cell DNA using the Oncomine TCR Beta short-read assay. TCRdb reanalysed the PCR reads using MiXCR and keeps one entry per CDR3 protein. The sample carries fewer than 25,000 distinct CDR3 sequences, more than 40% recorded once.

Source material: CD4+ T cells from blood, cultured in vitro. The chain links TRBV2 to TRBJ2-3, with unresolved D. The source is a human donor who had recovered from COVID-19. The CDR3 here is CASIGSSTDTQYF. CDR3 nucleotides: TGTGCCAGCATTGGATCTTCCACAGATACGCAGTATTTT.